A selection of T cell receptor beta chains follows, all from one sample in a study of metastatic and nonmetastatic thyroid tumors. Via MiXCR, TCRdb re-called the PCR reads. This table holds 15,000 to 20,000 clones, under 30% found once. The specimen was adjacent normal tissue. Source of these receptors: a female donor with papillary thyroid cancer or a benign thyroid nodule (not recorded which). Some clones in this sample may be carry-over from other donors' samples. Both conserved end residues are part of each CDR3.

CDR3aa: CASRKRQGAGELFF
v_gene: TRBV6-1
j_gene: TRBJ2-2

CDR3aa: CASSFPGVGVYEQYF
v_gene: TRBV11-1
j_gene: TRBJ2-7

CDR3aa: CASRGDDSYNEQFF
v_gene: TRBV2
j_gene: TRBJ2-1

CDR3aa: CASSYLAGGIGPTGELFF
v_gene: TRBV6-5
j_gene: TRBJ2-2

CDR3aa: CSARRTEAFF
v_gene: TRBV20-1
j_gene: TRBJ1-1

CDR3aa: CASSLVVASEQYF
v_gene: TRBV7-3
j_gene: TRBJ2-7

CDR3aa: CSALPPGYSYNEQFF
v_gene: TRBV20-1
j_gene: TRBJ2-1

CDR3aa: CASSRSGAVNTGELLF
v_gene: TRBV11-2
j_gene: TRBJ2-2

CDR3aa: CASSIGGSNQPQHF
v_gene: TRBV3-1
j_gene: TRBJ1-5

CDR3aa: CSASRTGTGGFNTEAFF
v_gene: TRBV20-1
j_gene: TRBJ1-1

CDR3aa: CASSLGSGNEQFF
v_gene: TRBV7-8
j_gene: TRBJ2-1

CDR3aa: CASSEPGEVGTQYF
v_gene: TRBV2
j_gene: TRBJ2-5

CDR3aa: CTSSDSLSQGALNTEAFF
v_gene: TRBV2
j_gene: TRBJ1-1

CDR3aa: CASSWAGRVYEQYF
v_gene: TRBV27
j_gene: TRBJ2-7

CDR3aa: CASRTAPSSYEQYF
v_gene: TRBV28
j_gene: TRBJ2-7